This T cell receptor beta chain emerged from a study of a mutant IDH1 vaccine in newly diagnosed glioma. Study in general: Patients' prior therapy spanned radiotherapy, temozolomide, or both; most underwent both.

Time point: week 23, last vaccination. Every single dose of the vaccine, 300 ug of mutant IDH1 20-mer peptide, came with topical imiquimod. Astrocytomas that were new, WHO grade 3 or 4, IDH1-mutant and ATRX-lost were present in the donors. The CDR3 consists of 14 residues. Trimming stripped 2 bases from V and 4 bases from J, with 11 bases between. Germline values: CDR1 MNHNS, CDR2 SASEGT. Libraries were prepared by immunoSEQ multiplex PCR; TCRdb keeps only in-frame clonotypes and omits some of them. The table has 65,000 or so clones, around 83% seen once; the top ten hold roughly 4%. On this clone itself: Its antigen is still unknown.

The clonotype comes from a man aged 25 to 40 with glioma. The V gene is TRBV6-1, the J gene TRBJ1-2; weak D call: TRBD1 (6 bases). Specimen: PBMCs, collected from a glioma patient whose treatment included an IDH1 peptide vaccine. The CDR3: CASSELGGFYGYTF. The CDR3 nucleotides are TGTGCCAGCAGTGAACTAGGGGGTTTCTATGGCTACACCTTC.